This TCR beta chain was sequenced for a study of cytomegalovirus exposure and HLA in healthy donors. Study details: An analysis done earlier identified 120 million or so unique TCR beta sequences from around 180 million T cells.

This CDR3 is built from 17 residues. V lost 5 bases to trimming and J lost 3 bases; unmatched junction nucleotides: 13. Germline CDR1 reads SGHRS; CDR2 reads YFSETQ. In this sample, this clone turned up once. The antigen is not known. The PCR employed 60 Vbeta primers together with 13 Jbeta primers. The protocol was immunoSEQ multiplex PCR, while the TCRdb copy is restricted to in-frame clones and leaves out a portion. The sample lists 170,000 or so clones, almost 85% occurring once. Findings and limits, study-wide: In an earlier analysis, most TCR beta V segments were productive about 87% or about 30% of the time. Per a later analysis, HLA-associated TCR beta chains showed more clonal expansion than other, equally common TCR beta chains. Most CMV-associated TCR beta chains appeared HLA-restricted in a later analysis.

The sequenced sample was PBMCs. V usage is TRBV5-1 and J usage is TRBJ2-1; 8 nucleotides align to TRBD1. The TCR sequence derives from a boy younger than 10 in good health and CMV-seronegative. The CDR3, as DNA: TGCGCCAGCAGGGACAGGGAGGTGGGGCTTAGCTACAATGAGCAGTTCTTC. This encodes CASRDREVGLSYNEQFF.